This TCR beta chain is from a study of Graves' ophthalmopathy and Graves' hyperthyroidism. Study context: The study drew peripheral blood at initial diagnosis, before any treatment.

Looked up from germline, CDR1 is KGHSH and CDR2 is LQKENI. Trimming took off 3 bases at V and 4 bases at J, with 21 bases between the two ends. The CDR3 spans 17 residues. As the template, RNA transcripts were used to amplify TCR beta CDR3 regions. The library came from an HTBI-primed first-round RT-PCR and a second-round multiplex PCR. TCRdb used MiXCR to reprocess the multiplex PCR reads, holding one entry per CDR3 protein. The repertoire holds 400,000 or so distinct CDR3 sequences, with 15% to 19% as singletons. Many counts were recorded for this clonotype. Cases classed as stable hyperthyroidism had no ophthalmopathy within 18 months of follow-up.

The V gene is TRBV18, the J gene TRBJ1-2, with TRBD1 as a possible D gene (5 bases). The sequenced sample was peripheral blood. The TCR sequence derives from a woman aged 18 to 35 with stable Graves' hyperthyroidism. CDR3: CASSPDGQAGRSYGYTF. CDR3 nucleotide sequence: TGTGCCAGCTCACCCGACGGTCAGGCAGGGCGTAGCTATGGCTACACCTTC.